These 26 T cell receptor beta chains were all obtained from the same sample, sequenced in a study of T cell repertoires in cytomegalovirus infection. Via MiXCR, TCRdb re-called the reads, giving one row per CDR3 protein. The data contain some 440,000 distinct CDR3 sequences, roughly a third of them singletons. The sequencing sample was made of PBMCs. Receptors were obtained from a human donor in good health (CMV status not recorded). Some clones in this sample may be carry-over from other donors' samples.

This chain connects TRBV19 to TRBJ1-1; D is possibly TRBD1 (6 bases). The CDR3 sequence is 14 residues long. Trimming took off 4 bases at V and 5 bases at J, with 14 bases between the two ends. Germline V gene data show CDR1 as LNHDA and CDR2 as SQIVND (reference sequence). CDR3 sequence (DNA): TGTGCCAGTAGTACCCGGACAGTCTGGACTGAAGCTTTCTTT. It codes for CASSTRTVWTEAFF. Full variable domain (rest looked up from reference TRBV19 and TRBJ1-1): DGGITQSPKYLFRKEGQNVTLSCEQNLNHDAMYWYRQDPGQGLRLIYYSQIVNDFQKGDIAEGYSVSREKKESFPLTVTSAQKNPTAFYLCASSTRTVWTEAFFGQGTRLTVV.

This clonotype was picked up one time. No conserved phenylalanine or tryptophan is present at the end of the CDR3, so a read error is the likely explanation. The rearrangement uses TRBV5-1 and TRBJ1-5; unclear D gene. The CDR3 is made up of 14 amino acids. Germline-derived CDR1 and CDR2 are SGHRS and YFSETQ. V lost 5 bases and J 6 bases, leaving 15 bases between the germline ends. DNA of the CDR3: TGCGCCAGCAGTAGAGGGTCGTCCGGTCAGCCCCAGCATTCT. Translation gives CASSRGSSGQPQHS.

About this clonotype: The conserved phenylalanine or tryptophan is not found at the CDR3 terminus, so this likely reflects a read error. This rearrangement joins TRBV6-1 to TRBJ1-5, with D perhaps matching TRBD1 (6 bases). The germline CDR1 and CDR2 sequences are MNHNS and SASEGT. Trimming shortened V by 5 bases and J by 0 bases, and 11 bases separated the two germline ends. The CDR3 is made up of 15 amino acids. CDR3 loop: CASSYGQNSNQPQHL. Written as DNA, the CDR3 is TGTGCCAGCAGTTACGGACAGAATAGCAATCAGCCCCAGCATTTG.

The gene calls are TRBV6-8 and TRBJ2-6; D is uncertain. This CDR3 has 17 amino acids. Germline CDR1 reads MNHGY; CDR2 reads SAAAGT. V dropped 6 bases and J dropped 0 bases, with 15 bases sitting between them. CDR3 protein: CASSLTTFASGANVLTF. CDR3 bases: TGTGCCAGCAGCCTTACGACGTTTGCCTCTGGGGCCAACGTCCTGACTTTC.

This clonotype has a handful of counts. The chain uses TRBV6-2 or TRBV6-3 and TRBJ2-3; D perhaps matches TRBD2 (5 bases). Trimming took off 0 bases at V and 13 bases at J, with 11 bases between the two ends. CDR3 length: 12 residues. In germline, CDR1 is MNHEY, CDR2 SVGEGT. As DNA, the CDR3 is TGTGCCAGCAGTTACTCGCAGTTCGGGAAGTATTTT. It encodes CASSYSQFGKYF.

The V call is TRBV4-1, the J call TRBJ2-4, with D possibly matching TRBD2 (5 bases). V dropped 1 base and J dropped 0 bases, with 13 bases sitting between them. This CDR3 is 17 amino acids long. Germline V gives CDR1 MGHRA, CDR2 YSYEKL. CDR3 region: CASSQVTGILAKNIQYF. The CDR3 DNA is TGCGCCAGCAGCCAAGTTACGGGGATACTAGCCAAAAACATTCAGTACTTC.

The chain links TRBV20-1 to TRBJ1-6; 8 bases align to TRBD1. Trimming at V came to 2 bases and at J to 10 bases, leaving 10 bases not matched to a gene. The CDR3 runs to 15 residues. Germline V CDR1 and CDR2: DFQATT, SNEGSKA (reference sequence). CDR3 sequence (DNA): TGCAGTGCTAGACCCCAGACAGGGGTTGGCTCACCCCTCCACTTT. Protein sequence: CSARPQTGVGSPLHF.

This clonotype was seen more than once but under ten times. The gene calls are TRBV28 and TRBJ2-5; D ambiguous. Trimming cost V 1 base and J 4 bases, with 16 bases left between them. The CDR3 extends over 16 amino acids. Germline CDR1 MDHEN, CDR2 SYDVKM. The CDR3 nucleotides are TGTGCCAGCAGTTTATTCAAGGTACCCACGGGAGAGACCCAGTACTTC. This sequence encodes CASSLFKVPTGETQYF. Full variable domain (remainder filled in from reference TRBV28 and TRBJ2-5): DVKVTQSSRYLVKRTGEKVFLECVQDMDHENMFWYRQDPGLGLRLIYFSYDVKMKEKGDIPEGYSVSREKKERFSLILESASTNQTSMYLCASSLFKVPTGETQYFGPGTRLLVL.

The V call is TRBV12-3 or TRBV12-4, the J call TRBJ1-2; 8 nucleotides agree with TRBD1. CDR3 length equals 16 residues. V was pared by 6 bases and J by 0 bases, with 9 bases of the junction left unmatched. CDR3 nucleotide sequence: TGTGCCAGCAGGTTCCCGCCGGACAGGGCTAACTATGGCTACACCTTC. It is translated as CASRFPPDRANYGYTF.

This chain connects TRBV28 to TRBJ2-5, with D possibly matching TRBD1 (5 bases). Germline CDR1 MDHEN, CDR2 SYDVKM. V shed 1 base and J shed 6 bases, with 24 bases lying between them. This CDR3 region has 18 residues. The DNA of the CDR3 is TGTGCCAGCAGTTTATTGCGAACGATGGACCACCCAGGGCAGACCCAGTACTTC. Protein: CASSLLRTMDHPGQTQYF.

This rearrangement joins TRBV24-1 to TRBJ2-5; D unclear. This CDR3 spans 12 amino acids. V was clipped by 1 base and J by 5 bases, with 4 bases between them. Germline assignment: CDR1 KGHDR and CDR2 SFDVKD. The CDR3 loop is CATSDFDETQYF. CDR3 coding DNA: TGTGCCACCAGTGATTTCGACGAGACCCAGTACTTC.

This chain links TRBV27 with TRBJ2-2; D possibly uses TRBD1 or TRBD2 (7 bases each). Germline CDR1 reads MNHEY; CDR2 reads SMNVEV (reference sequence). The CDR3 runs 16 residues. V was cut by 7 bases and J by 5 bases, with 20 bases left in between. The CDR3 is CASTPGGGGRTGELFF. In nucleotides, the CDR3 is TGTGCCAGCACCCCAGGGGGGGGGGGGCGTACCGGGGAGCTGTTTTTT.

This clonotype was counted only a few times. The genes are TRBV7-9 and TRBJ2-5, with 13 bases matching TRBD2. J lost 2 bases, V lost 8 bases, and 5 bases had no gene match. The CDR3 loop spans 15 amino acids. Per germline, CDR1 SEHNR and CDR2 FQNEAQ (reference sequence). In DNA, the CDR3 is TGTGCCAGCTCGGGGACTAGCGGGGTACAAGAGACCCAGTACTTC. This sequence encodes CASSGTSGVQETQYF. Full variable domain (outside the CDR3, taken from reference TRBV7-9 and TRBJ2-5): DTGVSQNPRHKITKRGQNVTFRCDPISEHNRLYWYRQTLGQGPEFLTYFQNEAQLEKSRLLSDRFSAERPKGSFSTLEIQRTEQGDSAMYLCASSGTSGVQETQYFGPGTRLLVL.

This clonotype has a handful of counts. The chain recombines TRBV5-5 with TRBJ1-5; D might be TRBD1 (6 bases). The germline CDR1 and CDR2 sequences are SGHKS and YYEKEE (reference sequence). The V and J ends lost 4 bases and 7 bases respectively, with 18 bases between them. CDR3 size: 15 residues. CDR3 residues: CASSPEGGKLQPQHF. CDR3 sequence (DNA): TGTGCCAGCAGCCCCGAAGGGGGGAAGTTGCAGCCCCAGCATTTT.

In its sample, this clonotype was seen a few times. V is TRBV29-1 and J is TRBJ1-1; 9 bases fit TRBD1. Trimming cost V 7 bases and J 1 base; bases outside gene matches: 7. The CDR3 has 14 residues. Germline V gene sequence: CDR1 SQVTM, CDR2 ANQGSEA. CDR3 sequence: CSAITTGGNTEAFF. The DNA of the CDR3 is TGCAGCGCAATCACGACAGGGGGGAACACTGAAGCTTTCTTT.

This clonotype was found a few times. The gene calls are TRBV19 and TRBJ2-3, with 9 bases identical to TRBD2. V lost 1 base, J lost 3 bases, and 5 bases stayed unmatched. The length of the CDR3 is 16 residues. Germline V gene lookup returns CDR1 LNHDA and CDR2 SQIVND (reference sequence). CDR3 amino acids: CASSIVGGGATDTQYF. The CDR3 DNA follows: TGTGCCAGTAGTATAGTCGGCGGGGGGGCAACAGATACGCAGTATTTT.

The chain combines TRBV6-5 with TRBJ2-3, with a tentative D call TRBD2 (6 bases). The CDR3 is 16 amino acids. Germline-derived CDR1 and CDR2 are MNHEY and SVGAGI. Between the trimmed V and J ends, which lost 8 bases and 0 bases, there was a span of 18 bases. The CDR3 reads CASRRRAGTSTDTQYF. DNA for the CDR3: TGTGCCAGCCGCCGTAGGGCAGGGACTAGCACAGATACGCAGTATTTT.

This clonotype has ten or more counts. V gene TRBV7-2 combines with J gene TRBJ2-7; D not certain. Trimming shortened V by 4 bases and J by 6 bases, and 19 bases separated the two germline ends. CDR1 and CDR2 (germline): SGHTA, FQGNSA. The CDR3 has 15 residues. The CDR3 reads CASSSRTRPSGEQYF. The CDR3 nucleotides are TGTGCCAGCAGCTCTCGGACCAGACCCTCGGGCGAGCAGTACTTC.

This clonotype was seen more than once but under ten times. The rearrangement uses TRBV27 and TRBJ1-1; 8 nucleotides match TRBD1. V dropped 10 bases and J dropped 0; count of bases not matched to a gene: 7. CDR1 and CDR2 from the germline V gene are MNHEY and SMNVEV (reference sequence). The CDR3 covers 14 residues. The CDR3 loop reads CATRDRPMNTEAFF. CDR3 coding DNA: TGTGCCACTCGGGACAGGCCGATGAACACTGAAGCTTTCTTT.

This chain joins TRBV12-3 or TRBV12-4 and TRBJ1-2, with 7 bases lining up with TRBD1. CDR3 length equals 13 residues. The V and J ends lost 3 bases and 7 bases, in that order; junction bases with no gene match: 5. The CDR3 spells CASSFGGGSGYTF. The DNA of the CDR3 is TGTGCCAGCAGTTTCGGAGGGGGCTCTGGCTACACCTTC.

The rearrangement uses TRBV29-1 and TRBJ2-5; 10 nucleotides align to TRBD2. After removal of 2 bases from V and 5 bases from J, the junction contained 5 bases not matched to a gene. The CDR3 has 14 residues. The germline CDR1 and CDR2 sequences are SQVTM and ANQGSEA. The DNA for the CDR3 is TGCAGCGTTGAACGAGCGGGGGGGCCGGAGACCCAGTACTTC. Residues: CSVERAGGPETQYF.

This clonotype was picked up a small number of times. The chain links TRBV7-2 to TRBJ2-3; 7 nucleotides align to TRBD2. The CDR3 is 16 amino acids. The J segment lost 0 bases and the V segment lost 1 base, leaving 4 bases of the junction unmatched. Germline V gene lookup returns CDR1 SGHTA and CDR2 FQGNSA. The CDR3 is CASSLEWRESTDTQYF. The CDR3 nucleotides read TGTGCCAGCAGCTTAGAGTGGCGGGAGAGCACAGATACGCAGTATTTT.

The chain recombines TRBV19 with TRBJ2-1, with D perhaps matching TRBD1 or TRBD2 (5 bases each). V lost 9 bases and J lost 8, with 23 bases in between. Per germline, CDR1 LNHDA and CDR2 SQIVND (reference sequence). The CDR3 runs 15 residues. CDR3 in amino acids: CASRPRIGRDDEQFF. Written as DNA, the CDR3 is TGTGCCAGCCGGCCCCGCATAGGCAGGGACGATGAGCAGTTCTTC.

In DNA form, the CDR3 reads TGTGCCAGCAAAATCGTACAGGAAGACACTGAAGCTTTCTTT. Protein: CASKIVQEDTEAFF. The V and J genes are TRBV6-5 and TRBJ1-1; perhaps TRBD1 as D (5 bases). CDR3 length: 14 amino acids. V lost 7 bases and J 3 bases, leaving 15 bases between the germline ends. CDR1 and CDR2 from the germline V gene are MNHEY and SVGAGI.

The rearrangement joins TRBV4-1 to TRBJ2-1; the match to TRBD1 covers 8 bases. CDR3 length: 15 amino acids. The V gene end was trimmed by 1 base and the J gene end by 8 bases; junction bases not matched to a gene: 7. Germline V gene lookup returns CDR1 MGHRA and CDR2 YSYEKL. CDR3 amino acids: CASSQGTGPPHEQFF. The DNA of the CDR3 is TGCGCCAGCAGCCAAGGGACAGGGCCCCCTCATGAGCAGTTCTTC.

Concerning this clonotype itself: Mismatch with germline at one junction end may stem from a read error. The V and J genes are TRBV6-2 or TRBV6-3 and TRBJ1-1; TRBD1 might be the D (6 bases). This CDR3 contains 16 residues. Germline V CDR1 and CDR2: MNHEY, SVGEGT. The CDR3 DNA sequence: TGTGCCAGCAGTTACACCCAAACAGGGCAGAACACTGAAGATTTCTTT. It yields the protein CASSYTQTGQNTEDFF.